A single sample is the source of the 23 T cell receptor beta chains below, sequenced in a study of cytomegalovirus exposure and HLA in healthy donors. A multiplex PCR was run with 60 Vbeta primers and 13 Jbeta primers. This table comes from immunoSEQ multiplex PCR, and its TCRdb copy is limited to in-frame clones, with some not included. Here the sample spans 60,000 or so clones, 77% being singletons. Sequencing was done on a sample of PBMCs. The receptor set was obtained from a woman in her forties in good health and CMV-seropositive.

The rearrangement uses TRBV7-9 and TRBJ1-6; TRBD1 is a possible D gene (6 bases). Trimming shortened V by 4 bases and J by 5 bases, and 12 bases separated the two germline ends. This CDR3 region has 15 residues. Germline lookup yields CDR1 SEHNR and CDR2 FQNEAQ (reference sequence). CDR3 sequence (DNA): TGTGCCAGCAGCTCTAACAGGGCCGATAATTCACCCCTCCACTTT. Its protein product is CASSSNRADNSPLHF.

V is TRBV4-1 and J is TRBJ2-1, with 13 bases lining up with TRBD2. The length of the CDR3 is 17 residues. CDR1 is MGHRA and CDR2 is YSYEKL in the germline V gene. Trimming removed 3 bases from V and 7 bases from J; junction bases left unmatched: 9. CDR3: CASSQSRAGLAGNEQFF. The DNA of the CDR3 is TGCGCCAGCAGCCAGTCAAGAGCGGGACTAGCGGGGAATGAGCAGTTCTTC.

This clone was picked up a small number of times. The gene calls are TRBV30 and TRBJ1-1; TRBD1 might be the D (5 bases). The CDR3 length is 13 residues. V dropped 2 bases and J dropped 5 bases, with 12 bases sitting between them. Germline CDR1 GTSNPN, CDR2 SVGIG (reference sequence). The CDR3 reads CAWSRRGGTEAFF. CDR3 nucleotide sequence: TGTGCCTGGAGTAGGAGGGGAGGTACTGAAGCTTTCTTT.

As for this clone: Germline and junction disagree at one end, which may indicate a read error. The chain has TRBV7-7 and TRBJ2-1; 7 bases are shared with TRBD2. Germline-derived CDR1 and CDR2 are SSHAT and FNYEAQ (reference sequence). The CDR3 is made up of 14 amino acids. The CDR3 DNA reads as TGTGCTAGCAGCCCCAACGGGGGGATAAATGAGCAGTTCTTC. This gives the protein CASSPNGGINEQFF. Based on the CDR3 plus reference TRBV7-7 and TRBJ2-1, the full variable domain is GAGVSQSPRYKVTKRGQDVTLRCDPISSHATLYWYQQALGQGPEFLTYFNYEAQPDKSGLPSDRFSAERPEGSISTLTIQRTEQRDSAMYRCASSPNGGINEQFFGPGTRLTVL.

The rearrangement joins TRBV7-2 to TRBJ1-6; 8 nucleotides line up with TRBD1. CDR1 is SGHTA and CDR2 is FQGNSA in the germline V gene. V lost 5 bases to trimming and J lost 4 bases; unmatched junction nucleotides: 4. The CDR3 is 15 residues long. This CDR3 reads CASSGTGLYNSPLHF. CDR3 nucleotides: TGTGCCAGCAGCGGGACAGGCCTTTATAATTCACCCCTCCACTTT.

This chain connects TRBV7-8 to TRBJ2-7; a weak D match, TRBD1 (6 bases). V was trimmed by 4 bases and J by 4 bases, leaving 14 bases between them. The germline V gene encodes CDR1 SGHVS and CDR2 FQNEAQ. The CDR3 runs to 14 residues. The CDR3 bases are TGTGCCAGCAGCTCGACAGGTCTTGGGTACGAGCAGTACTTC. Encoded protein: CASSSTGLGYEQYF.

The gene calls are TRBV7-8 and TRBJ1-5, with 7 nucleotides matching TRBD1. This CDR3 region has 16 residues. Germline CDR1 reads SGHVS; CDR2 reads FQNEAQ. V dropped 5 bases and J dropped 5; count of bases not matched to a gene: 12. CDR3 amino acids: CASSPGVGGIHQPQHF. The DNA of the CDR3 is TGTGCCAGCAGCCCAGGGGTAGGGGGCATCCATCAGCCCCAGCATTTT.

The gene calls are TRBV29-1 and TRBJ2-1; tentative D call: TRBD2 (5 bases). This CDR3 comprises 16 residues. The germline gives CDR1 SQVTM, CDR2 ANQGSEA. Trimming took off 4 bases at V and 0 bases at J, with 16 bases between the two ends. As DNA, the CDR3 is TGCAGCGTTGGTGAGTGGGGTCGGGGCTCCTACAATGAGCAGTTCTTC. Amino acid sequence: CSVGEWGRGSYNEQFF.

The chain recombines TRBV19 with TRBJ2-1; 13 nucleotides line up with TRBD2. This CDR3 contains 16 residues. Germline trimming cut 6 bases from V and 5 bases from J; bases unmatched to any gene: 7. The germline V gene has CDR1 LNHDA and CDR2 SQIVND (reference sequence). Here the CDR3 DNA reads TGTGCCAGTAGCGTCACTAGCGGGGGGGCGCACAATGAGCAGTTCTTC. Translated: CASSVTSGGAHNEQFF. The variable domain in full, with the rest retrieved from reference TRBV19 and TRBJ2-1, is DGGITQSPKYLFRKEGQNVTLSCEQNLNHDAMYWYRQDPGQGLRLIYYSQIVNDFQKGDIAEGYSVSREKKESFPLTVTSAQKNPTAFYLCASSVTSGGAHNEQFFGPGTRLTVL.

The chain uses TRBV5-1 and TRBJ1-2; possible D gene TRBD1, 5 bases. Germline lookup yields CDR1 SGHRS and CDR2 YFSETQ. The V and J ends lost 0 bases and 2 bases respectively, with 14 bases between them. This CDR3 is built from 16 residues. The CDR3 reads CASSLAQAGRNYGYTF. In DNA, the CDR3 is TGCGCCAGCAGCTTGGCACAGGCCGGGAGGAACTATGGCTACACCTTC.

The chain links TRBV30 to TRBJ2-1, with D maybe TRBD2 (6 bases). CDR3 length: 14 amino acids. Germline lookup yields CDR1 GTSNPN and CDR2 SVGIG (reference sequence). V lost 4 bases, J lost 2 bases, and 12 bases lay in between. CDR3 region: CAWTGGGPYNEQFF. As DNA, the CDR3 is TGTGCCTGGACAGGAGGAGGGCCCTACAATGAGCAGTTCTTC.

The rearrangement joins TRBV10-3 to TRBJ1-2; D not resolved. The germline V gene encodes CDR1 ENHRY and CDR2 SYGVKD. Trimming removed 3 bases from V and 8 bases from J, with 13 bases in between. The CDR3 sequence is 13 residues long. In nucleotides, the CDR3 is TGTGCCATCAGTGAAGCCCCCCCTGTCGGCTACACCTTC. Encoded protein: CAISEAPPVGYTF.

The chain links TRBV5-5 to TRBJ1-5; D gene unclear. CDR1 is SGHKS and CDR2 is YYEKEE in the germline V gene (reference sequence). The CDR3 is made up of 15 amino acids. V was pared by 2 bases and J by 2 bases, with 11 bases between. CDR3 sequence reads: CASSFYPQGNQPQHF. The CDR3 nucleotides read TGTGCCAGCAGCTTCTACCCCCAAGGCAATCAGCCCCAGCATTTT.

Only a few counts were recorded for this clone. V usage is TRBV6-5 and J usage is TRBJ2-5; weak D call: TRBD2 (5 bases). CDR1 and CDR2 (germline): MNHEY, SVGAGI. The CDR3 is 11 amino acids. Trimming removed 6 bases at V and 7 bases at J, with 9 bases between. The CDR3 region has the DNA TGTGCCAGCAGCCACGGAGGGACCCAGTACTTC. Residues: CASSHGGTQYF.

The sample holds one count of this clone. The V gene is TRBV20-1, the J gene TRBJ1-2; possibly TRBD1 for D (5 bases). Looked up from germline, CDR1 is DFQATT and CDR2 is SNEGSKA (reference sequence). Trimming took 7 bases from V and 4 from J, leaving 10 bases between them. CDR3 length equals 11 residues. CDR3 nucleotide sequence: TGCAGTGGGGGGGACGCCTATGGCTACACCTTC. Translated: CSGGDAYGYTF.

This rearrangement joins TRBV19 to TRBJ1-6; D is unclear. The CDR3 contains 15 residues. Deletions cut 6 bases from V and 2 bases from J, with 11 bases between. CDR1 and CDR2 (germline): LNHDA, SQIVND (reference sequence). The CDR3: CASRPPRPYNSPLHF. As DNA, the CDR3 is TGTGCCAGTAGACCCCCGCGGCCCTATAATTCACCCCTCCACTTT.

This rearrangement joins TRBV13 to TRBJ2-7; 10 bases align to TRBD1. The CDR3 contains 14 residues. V was clipped by 5 bases and J by 2 bases; unmatched bases: 3. Germline loops: CDR1 PRHDT, CDR2 FYEKMQ (reference sequence). CDR3 region: CASSADRGPYEQYF. Here the CDR3 DNA reads TGTGCCAGCAGCGCCGACAGGGGGCCCTACGAGCAGTACTTC.

This chain joins TRBV2 and TRBJ1-3; a weak D match, TRBD1 (6 bases). The CDR3 runs 14 residues. Germline V gene sequence: CDR1 SNHLY, CDR2 FYNNEI. With 6 bases removed from V and 0 bases from J, the gap between germline ends came to 9 bases. CDR3 coding DNA: TGTGCCAGCAGGGACAGTGGCTCTGGAAACACCATATATTTT. Amino acid sequence: CASRDSGSGNTIYF.

The chain combines TRBV7-7 with TRBJ2-6, with TRBD1 matching 12 bases. Per the germline V gene, CDR1 is SSHAT and CDR2 is FNYEAQ (reference sequence). J lost 3 bases, V lost 5 bases, and 5 bases had no gene match. This CDR3 is 17 amino acids long. The DNA of the CDR3 is TGTGCCAGCAGCCCAGGGACAGGGGGCTTTGGGGCCAACGTCCTGACTTTC. Amino acids: CASSPGTGGFGANVLTF. The complete variable domain, with remaining parts taken from reference TRBV7-7 and TRBJ2-6, reads GAGVSQSPRYKVTKRGQDVTLRCDPISSHATLYWYQQALGQGPEFLTYFNYEAQPDKSGLPSDRFSAERPEGSISTLTIQRTEQRDSAMYRCASSPGTGGFGANVLTFGAGSRLTVL.

The chain recombines TRBV5-1 with TRBJ1-3; 7 positions agree with TRBD1. The germline V gene encodes CDR1 SGHRS and CDR2 YFSETQ. This CDR3 comprises 15 residues. Trimming removed 3 bases from V and 4 bases from J; junction bases left unmatched: 7. The CDR3 DNA is TGCGCCAGCAGCTCGAAGGGGGCGGCGGGAAACACCATATATTTT. This codes for CASSSKGAAGNTIYF.

Comments on this clone: Other DNA sequences in the sample encode the same CDR3. V gene TRBV28 combines with J gene TRBJ2-5, with 7 nucleotides matching TRBD1. The CDR3 runs to 14 residues. Germline CDR1 MDHEN, CDR2 SYDVKM. V gave up 5 bases and J gave up 3 bases; unmatched junction bases: 6. CDR3 in DNA: TGTGCCAGCAGTCGACCGACAGGGAAAGAGACCCAGTACTTC. Translation gives CASSRPTGKETQYF.

This chain uses TRBV2 with TRBJ1-5, with a possible D match to TRBD1 (6 bases). The CDR3 loop spans 14 amino acids. The V end was cut by 8 bases, the J end by 4 bases, with 15 bases between. CDR1 is SNHLY, CDR2 FYNNEI, per germline. The CDR3 loop is CASREGTGNQPQHF. The CDR3 region has the DNA TGTGCCAGCCGGGAGGGTACAGGGAATCAGCCCCAGCATTTT.

The gene calls are TRBV6-5 and TRBJ2-7, with D perhaps TRBD1 (6 bases). The V and J ends lost 2 bases and 6 bases respectively, with 8 bases between them. Germline CDR1 reads MNHEY; CDR2 reads SVGAGI. This CDR3 has 12 residues. CDR3 amino acids: CASSYTGSEQYF. The CDR3 DNA is TGTGCCAGCAGTTACACAGGGTCCGAGCAGTACTTC.